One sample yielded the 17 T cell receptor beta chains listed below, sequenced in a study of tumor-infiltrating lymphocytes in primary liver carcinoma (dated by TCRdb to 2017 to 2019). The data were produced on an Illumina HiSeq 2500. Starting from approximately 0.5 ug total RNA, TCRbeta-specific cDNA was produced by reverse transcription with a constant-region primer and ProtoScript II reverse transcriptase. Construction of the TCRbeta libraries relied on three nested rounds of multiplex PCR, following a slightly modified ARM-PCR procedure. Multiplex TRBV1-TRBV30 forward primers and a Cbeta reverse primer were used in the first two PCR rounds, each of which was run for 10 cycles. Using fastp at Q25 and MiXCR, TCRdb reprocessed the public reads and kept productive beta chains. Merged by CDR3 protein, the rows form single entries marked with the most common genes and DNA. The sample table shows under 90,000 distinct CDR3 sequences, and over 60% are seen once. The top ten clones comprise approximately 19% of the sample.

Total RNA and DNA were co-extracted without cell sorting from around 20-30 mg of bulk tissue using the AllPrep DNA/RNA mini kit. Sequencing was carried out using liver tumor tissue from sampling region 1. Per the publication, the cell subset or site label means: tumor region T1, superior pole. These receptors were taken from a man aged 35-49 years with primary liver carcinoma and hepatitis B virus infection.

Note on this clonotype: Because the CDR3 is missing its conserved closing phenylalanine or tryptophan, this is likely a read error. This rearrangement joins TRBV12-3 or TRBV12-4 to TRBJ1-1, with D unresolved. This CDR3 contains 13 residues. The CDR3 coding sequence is TGTGCCAGCAATTTAGCACAGTACACTGAAGCTTTCCTT. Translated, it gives CASNLAQYTEAFL.

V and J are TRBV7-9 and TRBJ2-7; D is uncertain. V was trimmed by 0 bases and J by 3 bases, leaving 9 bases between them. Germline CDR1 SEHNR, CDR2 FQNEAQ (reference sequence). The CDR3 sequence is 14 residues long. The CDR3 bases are TGTGCCAGCAGCTTAGCGTGTCCCGTCTACGAGCAGTACTTC. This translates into CASSLACPVYEQYF. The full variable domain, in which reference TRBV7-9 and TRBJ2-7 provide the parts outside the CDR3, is DTGVSQNPRHKITKRGQNVTFRCDPISEHNRLYWYRQTLGQGPEFLTYFQNEAQLEKSRLLSDRFSAERPKGSFSTLEIQRTEQGDSAMYLCASSLACPVYEQYFGPGTRLTVT.

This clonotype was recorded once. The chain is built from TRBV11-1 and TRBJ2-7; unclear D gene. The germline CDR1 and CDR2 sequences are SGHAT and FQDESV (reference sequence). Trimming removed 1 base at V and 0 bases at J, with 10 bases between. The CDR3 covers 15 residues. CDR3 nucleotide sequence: TGTGCCAGCAGCTTAGGATCAAATGTCTCCTACGAGCAGTACTTC. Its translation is CASSLGSNVSYEQYF.

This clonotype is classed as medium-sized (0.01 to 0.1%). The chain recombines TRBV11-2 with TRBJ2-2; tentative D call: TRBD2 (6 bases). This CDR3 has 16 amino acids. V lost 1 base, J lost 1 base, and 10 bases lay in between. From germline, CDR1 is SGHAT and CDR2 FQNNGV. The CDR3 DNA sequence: TGTGCCAGCAGCTTAGCGGCAGCGGGGAACACCGGGGAGCTGTTTTTT. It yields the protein CASSLAAAGNTGELFF.

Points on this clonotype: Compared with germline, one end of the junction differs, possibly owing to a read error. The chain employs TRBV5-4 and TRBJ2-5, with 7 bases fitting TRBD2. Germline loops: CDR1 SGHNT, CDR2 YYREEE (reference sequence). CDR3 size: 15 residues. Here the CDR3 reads CVSSFFHAGEEAQYF. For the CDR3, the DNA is TGTGTCAGCAGCTTTTTTCACGCGGGAGAAGAGGCCCAGTACTTC.

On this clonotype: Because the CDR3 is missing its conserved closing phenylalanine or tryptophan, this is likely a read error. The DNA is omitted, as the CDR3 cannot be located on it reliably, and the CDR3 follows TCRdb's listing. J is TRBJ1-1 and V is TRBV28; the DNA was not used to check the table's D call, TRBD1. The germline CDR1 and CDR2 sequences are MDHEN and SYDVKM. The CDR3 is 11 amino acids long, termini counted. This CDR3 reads CACSPGAEAFL.

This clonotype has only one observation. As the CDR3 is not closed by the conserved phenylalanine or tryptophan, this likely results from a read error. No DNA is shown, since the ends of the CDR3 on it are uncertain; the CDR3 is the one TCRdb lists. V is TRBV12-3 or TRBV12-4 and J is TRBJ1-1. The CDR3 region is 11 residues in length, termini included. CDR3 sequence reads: CVSSRSTEALR.

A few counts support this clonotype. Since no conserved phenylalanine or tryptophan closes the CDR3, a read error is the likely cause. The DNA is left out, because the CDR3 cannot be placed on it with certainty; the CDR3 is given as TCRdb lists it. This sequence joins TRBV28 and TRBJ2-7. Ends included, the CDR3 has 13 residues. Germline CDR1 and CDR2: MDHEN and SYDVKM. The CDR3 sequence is CASSPGRIFQGYC.

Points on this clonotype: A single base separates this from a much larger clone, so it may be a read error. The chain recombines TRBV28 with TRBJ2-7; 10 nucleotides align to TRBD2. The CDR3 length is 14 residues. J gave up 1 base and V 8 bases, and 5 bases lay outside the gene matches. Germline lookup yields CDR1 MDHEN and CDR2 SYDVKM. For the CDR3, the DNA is TGTGCCAGCCACGATAGCGGGAGGTCCTACGAGCAGTACTTC. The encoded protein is CASHDSGRSYEQYF.

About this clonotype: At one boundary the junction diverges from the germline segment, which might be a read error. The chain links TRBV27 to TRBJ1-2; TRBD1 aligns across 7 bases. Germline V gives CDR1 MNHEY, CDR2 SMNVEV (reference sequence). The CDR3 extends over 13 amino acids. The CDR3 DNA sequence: TGCGCCAGCAGTTTCGACAGGGATTATGGCTACACCTTC. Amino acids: CASSFDRDYGYTF.

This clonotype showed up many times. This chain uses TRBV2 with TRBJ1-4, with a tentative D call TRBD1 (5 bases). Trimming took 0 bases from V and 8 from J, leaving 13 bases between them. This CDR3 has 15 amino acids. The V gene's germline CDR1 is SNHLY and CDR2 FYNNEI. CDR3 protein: CASSEAGPIGEKLFF. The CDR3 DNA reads TGTGCCAGCAGTGAAGCGGGGCCTATCGGGGAAAAACTGTTTTTT.

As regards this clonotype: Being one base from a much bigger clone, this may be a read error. The CDR3 nucleotides read TGCGCCAGCAGCTTGGAAGCCGGGAGGAGCTCCTACGAGCAGTACTTC. It encodes CASSLEAGRSSYEQYF. This chain uses TRBV5-1 with TRBJ2-7, with 7 bases that match TRBD2. The germline V gene encodes CDR1 SGHRS and CDR2 YFSETQ. V shed 0 bases and J 0 bases; nucleotides not matched to a gene: 6. This CDR3 is built from 16 residues.

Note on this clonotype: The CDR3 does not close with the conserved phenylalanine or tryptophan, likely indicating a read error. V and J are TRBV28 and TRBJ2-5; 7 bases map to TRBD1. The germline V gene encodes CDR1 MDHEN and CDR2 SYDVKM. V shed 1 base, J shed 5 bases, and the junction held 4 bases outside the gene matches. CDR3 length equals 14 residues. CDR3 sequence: CASSLLGQDETQYS. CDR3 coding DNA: TGTGCCAGCAGTTTATTAGGACAGGATGAGACCCAGTACAGC.

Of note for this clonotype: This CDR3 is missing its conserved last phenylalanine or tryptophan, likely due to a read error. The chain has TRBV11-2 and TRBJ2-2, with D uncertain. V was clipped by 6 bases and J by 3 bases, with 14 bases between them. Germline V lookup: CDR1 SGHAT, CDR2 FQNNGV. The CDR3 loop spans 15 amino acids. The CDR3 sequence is CASSIAKSYTGELFL. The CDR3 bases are TGTGCCAGCAGTATCGCTAAGAGTTACACCGGGGAGCTGTTTCTT.

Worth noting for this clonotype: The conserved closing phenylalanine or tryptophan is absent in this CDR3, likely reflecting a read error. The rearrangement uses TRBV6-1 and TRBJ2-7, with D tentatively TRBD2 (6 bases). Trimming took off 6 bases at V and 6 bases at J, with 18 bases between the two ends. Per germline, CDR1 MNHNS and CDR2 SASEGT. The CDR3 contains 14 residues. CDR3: CASRKGRRDGEQYL. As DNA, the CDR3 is TGTGCCAGCAGGAAGGGGAGGAGAGATGGCGAGCAGTACCTC.

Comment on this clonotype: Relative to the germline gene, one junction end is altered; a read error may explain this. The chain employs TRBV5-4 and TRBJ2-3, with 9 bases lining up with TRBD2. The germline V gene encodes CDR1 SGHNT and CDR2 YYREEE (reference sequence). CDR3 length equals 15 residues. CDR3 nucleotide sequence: TGTGCCAGCAGGGCTAGCGGGACCGGGATAGATACTCAGTATTTT. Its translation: CASRASGTGIDTQYF.

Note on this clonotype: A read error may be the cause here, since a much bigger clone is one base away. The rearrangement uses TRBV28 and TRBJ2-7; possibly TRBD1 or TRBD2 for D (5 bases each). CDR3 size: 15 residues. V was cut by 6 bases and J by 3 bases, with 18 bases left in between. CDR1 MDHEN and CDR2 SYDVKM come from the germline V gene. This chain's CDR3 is CASRGNQGPVYEQYF. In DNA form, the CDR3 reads TGTGCCAGCAGAGGCAATCAGGGACCGGTCTACGAGCAGTACTTC.